One sample yielded the 8 T cell receptor beta chains listed below, sequenced in a study of T cells in Graves' hyperthyroidism and ophthalmopathy. Regions amplified from RNA transcripts were the TCR beta CDR3 regions. In the first-round RT-PCR of the TCR CDR3, the HTBI primer set was used. TCRdb called the multiplex PCR reads again in MiXCR, with one record for every CDR3 protein. The sample lists over 350,000 distinct CDR3 sequences, around 15% occurring once. Material for sequencing was blood. These TCRs come from a man aged 50-59 years with Graves' ophthalmopathy.

This clonotype came up many times. The chain employs TRBV20-1 and TRBJ2-2; a possible D gene is TRBD1 (8 bases). V lost 4 bases to trimming and J lost 2 bases, with 14 bases between them. Germline V lookup: CDR1 DFQATT, CDR2 SNEGSKA (reference sequence). There are 15 residues in the CDR3. The CDR3 sequence: CSAKQGGRNTGELFF. The CDR3 DNA is TGCAGTGCTAAACAGGGGGGGAGAAACACCGGGGAGCTGTTTTTT.

This clonotype has a handful of counts. V is TRBV29-1 and J is TRBJ1-1; D is possibly TRBD1 (6 bases). CDR3 length: 12 residues. Per germline, CDR1 SQVTM and CDR2 ANQGSEA. The V end lost 4 bases, the J end lost 3 bases, and 9 bases lay between the germline ends. CDR3 sequence reads: CSVGQAYTEAFF. CDR3 DNA: TGCAGCGTTGGACAGGCCTACACTGAAGCTTTCTTT.

The chain uses TRBV9 and TRBJ2-1, with D perhaps given as TRBD1 or TRBD2 (6 bases each). Trimming removed 2 bases at V and 9 bases at J, with 18 bases between. This CDR3 spans 15 amino acids. Germline CDR1 SGDLS, CDR2 YYNGEE. The chain's CDR3 is CASSVGKGGGFEQFF. CDR3 bases: TGTGCCAGCAGCGTCGGGAAGGGGGGAGGATTTGAGCAGTTCTTC.

This chain joins TRBV19 and TRBJ1-4; no firm D call. Looked up from germline, CDR1 is LNHDA and CDR2 is SQIVND (reference sequence). The ends were cut back, 3 bases at V and 0 bases at J, with 5 bases in the middle. CDR3 length equals 14 residues. The CDR3 DNA reads as TGTGCCAGTAGTATTCAGTCAACTAATGAAAAACTGTTTTTT. Its protein is CASSIQSTNEKLFF.

This clonotype came up many times. J is TRBJ2-7 and V is TRBV13; tentatively, D is TRBD2 (6 bases). Germline V gene sequence: CDR1 PRHDT, CDR2 FYEKMQ (reference sequence). The CDR3 sequence is 16 residues long. The V and J ends lost 2 bases and 3 bases respectively, with 17 bases between them. CDR3 sequence (DNA): TGTGCCAGCAGCTTATCTGGCGGGATCAGTATCTACGAGCAGTACTTC. It yields the protein CASSLSGGISIYEQYF.

This sequence joins TRBV12-3 or TRBV12-4 and TRBJ2-1; 14 bases are a match to TRBD2. V trimming: 4 bases; J trimming: 7 bases; junction bases outside the gene matches: 6. CDR3 length: 16 amino acids. The CDR3 DNA is TGTGCCAGCAGTTCCCGACTAGCGGGAGGGCGAAATGAGCAGTTCTTC. Translation gives CASSSRLAGGRNEQFF.

The sample holds many counts of this clonotype. The chain links TRBV10-3 to TRBJ2-7; TRBD2 matches at 7 bases. From germline, CDR1 is ENHRY and CDR2 SYGVKD. This CDR3 is built from 13 residues. The ends lost 10 bases at V and 0 bases at J; junction bases unmatched: 6. CDR3 sequence reads: CATLADSSYEQYF. In DNA form, the CDR3 reads TGTGCCACCCTAGCGGATAGCTCCTACGAGCAGTACTTC.

The sample holds many counts of this clonotype. The J gene is TRBJ2-1, the V gene TRBV5-1; TRBD2 matches 8 bases. CDR3 length: 16 residues. Trimming cost V 4 bases and J 10 bases; bases outside gene matches: 16. The V gene's germline CDR1 is SGHRS and CDR2 YFSETQ. CDR3 sequence (DNA): TGCGCCAGCAGCCGCCTAGAGACTAGCGTCCCGGTGGAGCAGTTCTTC. This encodes CASSRLETSVPVEQFF.